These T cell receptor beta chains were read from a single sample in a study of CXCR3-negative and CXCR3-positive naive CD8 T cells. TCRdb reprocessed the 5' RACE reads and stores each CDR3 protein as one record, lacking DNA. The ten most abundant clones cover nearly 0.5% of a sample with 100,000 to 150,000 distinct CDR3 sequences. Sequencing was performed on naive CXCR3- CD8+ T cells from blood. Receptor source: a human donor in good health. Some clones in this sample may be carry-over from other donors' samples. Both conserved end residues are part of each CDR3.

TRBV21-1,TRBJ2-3,CASRLTSPRTDTQYF
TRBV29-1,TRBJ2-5,CSVEGGTSPQETQYF
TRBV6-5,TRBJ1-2,CASRRQNLDGYTF
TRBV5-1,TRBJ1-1,CASSPHSAWGTEAFF
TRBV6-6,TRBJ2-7,CASSPTKGQGAPEQYF
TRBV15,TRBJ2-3,CATSQTRNRADTQYF
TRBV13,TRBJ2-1,CASSPGRNEQFF
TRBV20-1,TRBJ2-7,CSAETVSSYEQYF
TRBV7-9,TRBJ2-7,CASNLGGAYGYEQYF
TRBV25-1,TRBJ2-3,CASSESLAGASDTQYF
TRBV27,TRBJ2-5,CASSLNTGAAQETQYF
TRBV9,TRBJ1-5,CASSITGSNQPQHF
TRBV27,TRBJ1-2,CASSFNPTGYGYTF
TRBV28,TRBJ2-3,CASTLEAGDADTQYF
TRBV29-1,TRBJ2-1,CSVAPSRGGVNEQFF
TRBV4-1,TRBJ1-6,CASSQDGQGGSPLHF
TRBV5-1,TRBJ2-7,CASSPLTESYEQYF
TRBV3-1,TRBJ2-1,CASSQEGTSTEEQFF
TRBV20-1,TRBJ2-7,CSVRGQSYEQYF
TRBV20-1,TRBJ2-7,CSAPLGGEQYF
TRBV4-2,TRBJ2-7,CASSQESEGISYEQYF
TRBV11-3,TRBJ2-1,CASSLGGDRVRNEQFF
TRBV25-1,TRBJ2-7,CASTATGPYEQYF
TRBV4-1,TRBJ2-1,CASSQPGLAYNEQFF
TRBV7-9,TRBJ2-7,CASSLPQGEQYF
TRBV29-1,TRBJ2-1,CSVEGFSYNEQFF
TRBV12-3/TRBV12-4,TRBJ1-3,CASSSGYDTIYF
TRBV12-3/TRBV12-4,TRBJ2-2,CALQRRGELFF
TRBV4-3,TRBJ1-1,CASRGLNTEAFF
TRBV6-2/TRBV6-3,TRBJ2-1,CASSWTGVHEQFF
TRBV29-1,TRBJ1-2,CSVESGGEGYTF
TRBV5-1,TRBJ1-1,CASSLGAVSQAFF
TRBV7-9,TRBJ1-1,CASSSHRGMNTEAFF
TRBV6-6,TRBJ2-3,CASSYLASRSTDTQYF
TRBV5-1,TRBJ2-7,CASSLGLATTYEQYF